Included here is one T cell receptor (beta chain) sequence, with context. Clones were sequenced by immunoSEQ multiplex PCR, and TCRdb holds only the in-frame ones, with some missing. The table has some 44,000 clones, 85% to 95% seen once. This specimen belongs to a study of T cell changes during pregnancy in multiple sclerosis. The CDR3 runs 15 residues. V was cut by 5 bases and J by 0 bases, with 14 bases left in between. Germline values: CDR1 MNHEY, CDR2 SVGAGI. The receptor was isolated from a female donor with multiple sclerosis, enrolled in a pregnancy study. The material was CD4+ T cells from peripheral blood mononuclear cells, obtained in the third trimester of pregnancy. The rearrangement uses TRBV6-5 and TRBJ2-7; D might be TRBD2 (6 bases). This chain's CDR3 is CASSRPGVSSYEQYF. In DNA form, the CDR3 reads TGTGCCAGCAGTCGGCCGGGAGTTAGCTCCTACGAGCAGTACTTC.